These 4 T cell receptor beta chains were sequenced from one sample in a study of beta chain features in type 1 diabetes. Expressed TCRB transcripts got sequenced, as all isolated RNA was reverse transcribed. The assay was immunoSEQ multiplex PCR, and TCRdb's table has in-frame clones only and misses some. The table records 150,000 to 200,000 clones, about 13% of them present only once. The material sequenced was central memory CD4+ T cells from blood. These receptors all come from a young woman in good health.

This clone has just a few counts. V is TRBV7-3 and J is TRBJ2-5; perhaps TRBD2 as D (5 bases). V dropped 2 bases and J dropped 2 bases, with 12 bases sitting between them. The germline V gene encodes CDR1 SGHTA and CDR2 FQGTGA. The CDR3 spans 15 residues. The CDR3 DNA reads TGTGCCAGCAGCTTAGGAACGGGATTACAAGAGACCCAGTACTTC. This sequence encodes CASSLGTGLQETQYF.

This chain connects TRBV2 to TRBJ1-1, with D unresolved. The length of the CDR3 is 13 residues. V was cut by 6 bases and J by 1 base, with 9 bases left in between. Germline-derived CDR1 and CDR2 are SNHLY and FYNNEI. CDR3 in DNA: TGTGCCAGCAGGACCCGGGGGAACACTGAAGCTTTCTTT. Residues: CASRTRGNTEAFF.

This clone was seen more than once but under ten times. The J gene is TRBJ1-1, the V gene TRBV15; D ambiguous. Germline loops: CDR1 LNHNV, CDR2 YYDKDF (reference sequence). V was cut by 11 bases and J by 0 bases, with 13 bases left in between. The CDR3 consists of 13 residues. CDR3 residues: CAASVSVNTEAFF. The CDR3 DNA follows: TGTGCCGCCTCAGTATCAGTGAACACTGAAGCTTTCTTT.

The chain has TRBV30 and TRBJ1-2; D remains ambiguous. CDR3 length: 15 residues. Germline V gene sequence: CDR1 GTSNPN, CDR2 SVGIG (reference sequence). The V end was cut by 0 bases, the J end by 4 bases, with 15 bases between. CDR3 DNA: TGTGCCTGGAGTGTAAAGGCGAGGAAGCCCTATGGCTACACCTTC. As protein: CAWSVKARKPYGYTF.